The source of this TCR beta chain is a study of CD8 T cells in Susac syndrome. Reverse transcription of about 0.45 to 1 ug RNA was performed with random hexamers. TCRdb reanalysed the immunoSEQ multiplex PCR reads using MiXCR and keeps one entry per CDR3 protein. The table includes 70,000 to 100,000 distinct CDR3 sequences, about 93% detected once. The CDR3 loop spans 19 amino acids. The germline V gene has CDR1 MNHEY and CDR2 SVGAGI. V lost 2 bases to trimming and J lost 4 bases, with 24 bases between them. The sequence was collected from a human donor in good health. What was sequenced was CD8+ T cells from PBMCs. The chain links TRBV6-5 to TRBJ2-1; perhaps TRBD1 as D (10 bases). The chain's CDR3 is CASSYRDRGKAGGYNEQFF. The CDR3, as DNA: TGTGCCAGCAGTTACAGGGACAGGGGAAAAGCGGGGGGTTACAATGAGCAGTTCTTC.